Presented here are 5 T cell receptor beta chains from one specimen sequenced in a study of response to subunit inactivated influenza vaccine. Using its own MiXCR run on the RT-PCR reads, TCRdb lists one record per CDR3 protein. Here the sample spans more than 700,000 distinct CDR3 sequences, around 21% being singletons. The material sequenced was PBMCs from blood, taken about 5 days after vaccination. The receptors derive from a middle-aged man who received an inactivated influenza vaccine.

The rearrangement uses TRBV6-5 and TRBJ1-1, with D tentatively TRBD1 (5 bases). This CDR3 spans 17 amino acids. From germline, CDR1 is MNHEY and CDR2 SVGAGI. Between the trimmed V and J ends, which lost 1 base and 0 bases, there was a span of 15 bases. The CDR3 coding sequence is TGTGCCAGCAGTTACTATCCGGGACGGAAGATGAACACTGAAGCTTTCTTT. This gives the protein CASSYYPGRKMNTEAFF.

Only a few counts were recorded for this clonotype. CDR3 nucleotides: TGCGCCAGCAGCGCACCCGAGCAGGGAGATACGCAGTATTTT. It is translated as CASSAPEQGDTQYF. V gene TRBV5-1 combines with J gene TRBJ2-3, with D perhaps TRBD1 (5 bases). Deletions cut 4 bases from V and 5 bases from J, with 14 bases between. The CDR3 has 14 amino acids. The V gene's germline CDR1 is SGHRS and CDR2 YFSETQ. The variable domain in full, with the rest retrieved from reference TRBV5-1 and TRBJ2-3, is KAGVTQTPRYLIKTRGQQVTLSCSPISGHRSVSWYQQTPGQGLQFLFEYFSETQRNKGNFPGRFSGRQFSNSRSEMNVSTLELGDSALYLCASSAPEQGDTQYFGPGTRLTVL.

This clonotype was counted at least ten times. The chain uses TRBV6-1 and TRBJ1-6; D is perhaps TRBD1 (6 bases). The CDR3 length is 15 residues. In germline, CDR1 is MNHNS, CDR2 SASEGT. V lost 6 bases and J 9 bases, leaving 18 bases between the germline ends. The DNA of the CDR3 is TGTGCCAGCAGCCCGAATGGACAGCCACCTTCACCCCTCCACTTT. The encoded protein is CASSPNGQPPSPLHF.

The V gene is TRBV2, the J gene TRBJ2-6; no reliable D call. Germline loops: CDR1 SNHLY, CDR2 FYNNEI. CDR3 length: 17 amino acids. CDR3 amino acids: CTCSFLFVFSGANVLTF. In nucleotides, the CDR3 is TGTACCTGCAGTTTTCTTTTCGTCTTCTCTGGGGCCAACGTCCTGACTTTC.

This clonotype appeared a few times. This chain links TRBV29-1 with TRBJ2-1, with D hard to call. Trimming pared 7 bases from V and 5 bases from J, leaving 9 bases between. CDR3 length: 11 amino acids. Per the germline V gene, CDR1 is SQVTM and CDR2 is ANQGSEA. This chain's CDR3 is CSGTADNEQFF. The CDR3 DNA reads TGCAGCGGAACAGCTGACAATGAGCAGTTCTTC.